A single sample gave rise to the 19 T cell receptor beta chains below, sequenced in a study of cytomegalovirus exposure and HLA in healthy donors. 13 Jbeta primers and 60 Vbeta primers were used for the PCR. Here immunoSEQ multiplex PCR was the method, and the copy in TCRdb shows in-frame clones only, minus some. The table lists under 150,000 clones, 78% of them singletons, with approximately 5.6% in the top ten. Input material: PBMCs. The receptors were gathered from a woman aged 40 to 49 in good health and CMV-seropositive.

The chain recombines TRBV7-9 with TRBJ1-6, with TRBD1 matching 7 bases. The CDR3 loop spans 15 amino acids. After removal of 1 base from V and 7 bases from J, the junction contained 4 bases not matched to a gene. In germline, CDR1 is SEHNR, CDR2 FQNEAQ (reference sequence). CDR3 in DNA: TGTGCCAGCAGCTTAGGAGGGGGCGCGAATTCACCCCTCCACTTT. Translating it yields CASSLGGGANSPLHF.

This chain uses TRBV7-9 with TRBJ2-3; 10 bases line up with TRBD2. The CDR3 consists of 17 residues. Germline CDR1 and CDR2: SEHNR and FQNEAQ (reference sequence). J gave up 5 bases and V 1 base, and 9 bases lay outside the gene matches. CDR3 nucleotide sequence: TGTGCCAGCAGCTTAGAATCCCTAGCGGGAGTAATAGATACGCAGTATTTT. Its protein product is CASSLESLAGVIDTQYF.

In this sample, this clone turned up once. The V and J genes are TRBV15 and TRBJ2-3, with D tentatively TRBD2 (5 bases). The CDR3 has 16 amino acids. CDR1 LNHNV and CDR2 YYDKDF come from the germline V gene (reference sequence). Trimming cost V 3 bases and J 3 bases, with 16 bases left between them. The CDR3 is CATSRSPGMGTDTQYF. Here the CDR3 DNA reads TGTGCCACCAGCAGGAGCCCGGGAATGGGGACAGATACGCAGTATTTT.

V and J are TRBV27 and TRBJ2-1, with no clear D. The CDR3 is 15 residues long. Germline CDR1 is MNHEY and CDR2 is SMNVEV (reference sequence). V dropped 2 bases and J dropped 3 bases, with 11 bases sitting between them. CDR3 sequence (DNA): TGTGCCAGCAGTTTAGCTGCAGGTGGCTACAATGAGCAGTTCTTC. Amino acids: CASSLAAGGYNEQFF.

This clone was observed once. Here the CDR3 DNA reads TGTGCCAGCAGTTACCAGGGCACCAACTACGAGCAGTACTTC. Protein: CASSYQGTNYEQYF. The chain has TRBV6-6 and TRBJ2-7; maybe TRBD1 (5 bases). V was clipped by 2 bases and J by 3 bases, with 11 bases between them. The CDR3 spans 14 residues. The V gene's germline CDR1 is MNHNY and CDR2 SVGAGI (reference sequence).

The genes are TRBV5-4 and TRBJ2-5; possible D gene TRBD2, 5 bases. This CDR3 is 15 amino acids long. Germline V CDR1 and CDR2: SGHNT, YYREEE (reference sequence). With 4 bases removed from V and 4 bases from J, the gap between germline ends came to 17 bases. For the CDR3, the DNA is TGTGCCAGCAGCCGGGATGTCTCGGCAGGAGAGACCCAGTACTTC. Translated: CASSRDVSAGETQYF. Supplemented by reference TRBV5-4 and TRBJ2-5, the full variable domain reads ETGVTQSPTHLIKTRGQQVTLRCSSQSGHNTVSWYQQALGQGPQFIFQYYREEENGRGNFPPRFSGLQFPNYSSELNVNALELDDSALYLCASSRDVSAGETQYFGPGTRLLVL.

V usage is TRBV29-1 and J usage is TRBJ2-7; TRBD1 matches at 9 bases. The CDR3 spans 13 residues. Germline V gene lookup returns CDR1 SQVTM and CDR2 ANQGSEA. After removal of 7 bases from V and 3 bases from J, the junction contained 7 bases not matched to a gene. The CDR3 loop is CSAAGTGIYEQYF. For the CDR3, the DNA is TGCAGCGCCGCCGGGACAGGGATCTACGAGCAGTACTTC.

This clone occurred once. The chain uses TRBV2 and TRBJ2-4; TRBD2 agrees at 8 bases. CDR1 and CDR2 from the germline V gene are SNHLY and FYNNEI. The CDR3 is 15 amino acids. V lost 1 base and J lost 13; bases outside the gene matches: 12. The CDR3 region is CASSEEEVAGPLQYF. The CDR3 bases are TGTGCCAGCAGTGAAGAGGAAGTAGCGGGACCTCTGCAGTACTTC.

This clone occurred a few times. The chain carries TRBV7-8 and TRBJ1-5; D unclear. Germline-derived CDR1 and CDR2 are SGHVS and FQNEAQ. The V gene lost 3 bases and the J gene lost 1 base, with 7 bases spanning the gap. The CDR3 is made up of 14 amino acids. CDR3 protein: CASSFSGSNQPQHF. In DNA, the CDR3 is TGTGCCAGCAGCTTTTCCGGGAGCAATCAGCCCCAGCATTTT. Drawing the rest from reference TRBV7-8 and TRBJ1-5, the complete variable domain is GAGVSQSPRYKVAKRGQDVALRCDPISGHVSLFWYQQALGQGPEFLTYFQNEAQLDKSGLPSDRFFAERPEGSVSTLKIQRTQQEDSAVYLCASSFSGSNQPQHFGDGTRLSIL.

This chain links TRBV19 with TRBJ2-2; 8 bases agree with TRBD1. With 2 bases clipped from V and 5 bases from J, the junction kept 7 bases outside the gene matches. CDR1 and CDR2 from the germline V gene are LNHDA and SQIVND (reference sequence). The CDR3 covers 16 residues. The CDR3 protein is CASSIQGAQATGELFF. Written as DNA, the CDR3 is TGTGCCAGTAGTATACAGGGGGCGCAAGCGACCGGGGAGCTGTTTTTT.

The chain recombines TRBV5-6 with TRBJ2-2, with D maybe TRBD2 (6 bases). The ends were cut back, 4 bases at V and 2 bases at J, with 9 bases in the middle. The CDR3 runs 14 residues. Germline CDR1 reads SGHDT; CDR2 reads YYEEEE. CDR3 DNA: TGTGCCAGCAGCCGGGGACTTAACACCGGGGAGCTGTTTTTT. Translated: CASSRGLNTGELFF.

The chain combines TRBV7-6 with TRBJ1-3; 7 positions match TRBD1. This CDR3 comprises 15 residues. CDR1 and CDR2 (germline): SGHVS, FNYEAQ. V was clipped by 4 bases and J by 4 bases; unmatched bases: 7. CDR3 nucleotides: TGTGCCAGCAGCTCTATGACAGGGCCAGGAAACACCATATATTTT. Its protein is CASSSMTGPGNTIYF.

The CDR3 bases are TGTGCCAGCAGTTCTGGGACAGGGGAAGAGACCCAGTACTTC. This gives the protein CASSSGTGEETQYF. The chain has TRBV28 and TRBJ2-5, with TRBD1 identical over 10 bases. V shed 4 bases and J 3 bases; nucleotides not matched to a gene: 2. The CDR3 loop spans 14 amino acids. CDR1 and CDR2 (germline): MDHEN, SYDVKM. The full variable domain, rest sourced from reference TRBV28 and TRBJ2-5, is DVKVTQSSRYLVKRTGEKVFLECVQDMDHENMFWYRQDPGLGLRLIYFSYDVKMKEKGDIPEGYSVSREKKERFSLILESASTNQTSMYLCASSSGTGEETQYFGPGTRLLVL.

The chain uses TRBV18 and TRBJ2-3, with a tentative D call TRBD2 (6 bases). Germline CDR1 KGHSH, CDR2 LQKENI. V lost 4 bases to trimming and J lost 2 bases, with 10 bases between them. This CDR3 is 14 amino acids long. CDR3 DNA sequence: TGTGCCAGCTCACACCGGGACTCCACAGATACGCAGTATTTT. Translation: CASSHRDSTDTQYF.

The CDR3 sequence: CASSLPAGDYEQFF. CDR3 bases: TGTGCCAGCAGCTTGCCAGCGGGAGACTATGAGCAGTTCTTC. The chain has TRBV5-4 and TRBJ2-1, with TRBD2 identical over 8 bases. Germline loops: CDR1 SGHNT, CDR2 YYREEE (reference sequence). J was trimmed by 8 bases and V by 1 base; bases with no gene match: 5. This CDR3 spans 14 amino acids.

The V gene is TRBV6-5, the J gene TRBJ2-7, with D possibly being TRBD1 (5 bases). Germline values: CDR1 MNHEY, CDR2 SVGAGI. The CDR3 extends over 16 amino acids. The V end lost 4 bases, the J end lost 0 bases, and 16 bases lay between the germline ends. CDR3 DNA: TGTGCCAGCAGTTCCCTCCGCCAGGGATTCTCCTACGAGCAGTACTTC. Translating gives CASSSLRQGFSYEQYF.

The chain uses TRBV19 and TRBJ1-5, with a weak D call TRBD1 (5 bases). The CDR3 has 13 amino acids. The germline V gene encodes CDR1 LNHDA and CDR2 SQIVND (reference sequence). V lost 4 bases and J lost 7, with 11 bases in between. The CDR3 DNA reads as TGTGCCAGTAGTAAAGGGGCAGGACAGCCCCAGCATTTT. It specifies CASSKGAGQPQHF.

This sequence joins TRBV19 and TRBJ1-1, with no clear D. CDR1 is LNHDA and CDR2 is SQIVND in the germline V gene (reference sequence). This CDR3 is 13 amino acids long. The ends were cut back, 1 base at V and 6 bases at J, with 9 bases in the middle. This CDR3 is CASSIGRGAEAFF. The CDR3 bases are TGTGCCAGTAGTATAGGTCGAGGCGCTGAAGCTTTCTTT.

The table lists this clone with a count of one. CDR3 region: CASSYSGLRQPQHF. The CDR3 bases are TGTGCCAGCAGTTACTCGGGGCTTCGGCAGCCCCAGCATTTT. The rearrangement uses TRBV6-5 and TRBJ1-5; D might be TRBD1 (5 bases). V was clipped by 0 bases and J by 7 bases, with 10 bases between them. Germline CDR1 and CDR2: MNHEY and SVGAGI. CDR3 size: 14 residues.